This is a list of T cell receptor beta chains from one sample in a study of T cell responses to AZD1222 COVID-19 vaccine. The assay was immunoSEQ multiplex PCR, and TCRdb's table has in-frame clones only and misses some. The repertoire holds about 120,000 clones, approximately 90% seen once, with roughly 15% in the top ten. Sequences were derived from peripheral blood, sampled 28 days after the second AZD1222 dose. The origin of the receptors is an adult who received the AZD1222 COVID-19 vaccine. Both conserved end residues are part of each CDR3. A D gene is named only where the DNA matches it firmly. Part of the rows lack a size; the others show once, few, many or a class for expanded clones.

d_call: TRBD1
v_call: TRBV6-5
clone_size: -
j_call: TRBJ2-3
cdr3_aa: CANRDRESDTQYF
cdr3_nt: TGTGCCAACCGGGACAGGGAGTCAGATACGCAGTATTTT

d_call: TRBD1
v_call: TRBV11-2
clone_size: -
j_call: TRBJ1-1
cdr3_aa: CASSMTGMGTEAFF
cdr3_nt: TGTGCCAGCAGCATGACAGGGATGGGTACTGAAGCTTTCTTT

d_call: TRBD1
v_call: TRBV14
clone_size: once
j_call: TRBJ1-2
cdr3_aa: CASSRQGVWDGYTF
cdr3_nt: TGTGCCAGCAGCCGACAGGGGGTTTGGGATGGCTACACCTTC

d_call: -
v_call: TRBV10-3
clone_size: -
j_call: TRBJ1-6
cdr3_aa: CAISERGQHRGNNSPLHF
cdr3_nt: TGTGCCATCAGTGAGCGGGGACAACACCGCGGGAACAATTCACCCCTCCACTTT

d_call: TRBD1
v_call: TRBV5-4
clone_size: -
j_call: TRBJ2-7
cdr3_aa: CASSLYGTGNPSHHYEQYF
cdr3_nt: TGTGCCAGCAGCTTGTACGGGACAGGGAATCCTAGCCATCACTACGAGCAGTACTTC

d_call: -
v_call: TRBV27
clone_size: -
j_call: TRBJ1-5
cdr3_aa: CASSPRVPLGQPQHF
cdr3_nt: TGTGCCAGCAGTCCCCGGGTCCCGCTCGGGCAGCCCCAGCATTTT

d_call: -
v_call: TRBV11-3
clone_size: -
j_call: TRBJ1-1
cdr3_aa: CASSPMGLSAFF
cdr3_nt: TGTGCCAGCAGTCCAATGGGCCTCTCCGCTTTCTTT

d_call: -
v_call: TRBV4-2
clone_size: once
j_call: TRBJ2-2
cdr3_aa: CASSQDGGTGELFF
cdr3_nt: TGTGCCAGCAGCCAAGATGGGGGGACCGGGGAGCTGTTTTTT

d_call: -
v_call: TRBV6-1
clone_size: -
j_call: TRBJ2-3
cdr3_aa: CASSEHRATQYF
cdr3_nt: TGTGCCAGCAGTGAACACCGGGCAACGCAGTATTTT

d_call: -
v_call: TRBV3-1/TRBV3-2
clone_size: -
j_call: TRBJ2-3
cdr3_aa: CASSQDLGTNTDTQYF
cdr3_nt: TGTGCCAGCAGCCAAGATCTCGGGACCAACACAGATACGCAGTATTTT

d_call: -
v_call: TRBV28
clone_size: -
j_call: TRBJ1-3
cdr3_aa: CASRFGPATLRSSGNTIYF
cdr3_nt: TGTGCCAGCAGGTTCGGACCGGCTACCCTCCGCTCCTCTGGAAACACCATATATTTT

d_call: -
v_call: TRBV28
clone_size: -
j_call: TRBJ1-2
cdr3_aa: CASSFGGNTNYGYTF
cdr3_nt: TGTGCCAGCAGTTTTGGGGGGAATACCAACTATGGCTACACCTTC

d_call: -
v_call: TRBV5-1
clone_size: -
j_call: TRBJ2-2
cdr3_aa: CASSLFRDRVGELFF
cdr3_nt: TGCGCCAGCAGCTTGTTCCGGGACCGAGTCGGGGAGCTGTTTTTT

d_call: -
v_call: TRBV2
clone_size: -
j_call: TRBJ1-3
cdr3_aa: CASRNSGNTIYF
cdr3_nt: TGTGCCAGCAGAAACTCTGGAAACACCATATATTTT

d_call: -
v_call: TRBV7-2
clone_size: -
j_call: TRBJ1-4
cdr3_aa: CASSLRQANEKLFF
cdr3_nt: TGTGCCAGCAGCTTAAGGCAGGCTAATGAAAAACTGTTTTTT

d_call: -
v_call: TRBV11-3
clone_size: -
j_call: TRBJ1-1
cdr3_aa: CASSFRGNTEAFF
cdr3_nt: TGTGCCAGCAGCTTCCGGGGCAACACTGAAGCTTTCTTT

d_call: -
v_call: TRBV10-2
clone_size: -
j_call: TRBJ1-1
cdr3_aa: CASRTNGNTEAFF
cdr3_nt: TGCGCCAGTCGTACAAATGGGAACACTGAAGCTTTCTTT

d_call: TRBD2
v_call: TRBV5-1
clone_size: -
j_call: TRBJ2-3
cdr3_aa: CASSPGLAGGITDTQYF
cdr3_nt: TGCGCCAGCAGCCCCGGACTAGCGGGGGGGATAACAGATACGCAGTATTTT

d_call: -
v_call: TRBV3-1/TRBV3-2
clone_size: -
j_call: TRBJ2-1
cdr3_aa: CASSPGTNYNEQFF
cdr3_nt: TGTGCCAGCAGCCCCGGGACAAATTACAATGAGCAGTTCTTC

d_call: TRBD1
v_call: TRBV20-1
clone_size: -
j_call: TRBJ2-7
cdr3_aa: CSASPGQGISYEQYF
cdr3_nt: TGCAGTGCTAGTCCGGGACAGGGGATCTCCTACGAGCAGTACTTC

d_call: -
v_call: TRBV5-1
clone_size: -
j_call: TRBJ1-4
cdr3_aa: CASSMDEKLFF
cdr3_nt: TGCGCCAGCAGCATGGATGAAAAACTGTTTTTT

d_call: TRBD1
v_call: TRBV5-1
clone_size: once
j_call: TRBJ2-4
cdr3_aa: CASSFRPGTGGLAKNIQYF
cdr3_nt: TGCGCCAGCAGCTTCCGTCCCGGGACAGGGGGCCTAGCCAAAAACATTCAGTACTTC

d_call: TRBD1
v_call: TRBV19
clone_size: -
j_call: TRBJ1-1
cdr3_aa: CASSTPQGAPTEAFF
cdr3_nt: TGTGCCAGTAGTACACCACAGGGGGCGCCCACTGAAGCTTTCTTT

d_call: -
v_call: TRBV12-3/TRBV12-4
clone_size: once
j_call: TRBJ1-6
cdr3_aa: CASSLVGNSPLHF
cdr3_nt: TGTGCCAGCAGTTTAGTCGGTAATTCACCCCTCCACTTT

d_call: -
v_call: TRBV27
clone_size: -
j_call: TRBJ2-1
cdr3_aa: CASRPYSLLEINEQFF
cdr3_nt: TGTGCCAGCAGGCCCTATTCCCTACTAGAGATCAATGAGCAGTTCTTC

d_call: -
v_call: TRBV6-5
clone_size: -
j_call: TRBJ2-2
cdr3_aa: CASSYSASGTGELFF
cdr3_nt: TGTGCCAGCAGTTACTCGGCATCCGGTACCGGGGAGCTGTTTTTT

d_call: -
v_call: TRBV28
clone_size: -
j_call: TRBJ1-2
cdr3_aa: CASSSSRVEGYTF
cdr3_nt: TGTGCCAGCAGTTCAAGCAGGGTTGAAGGCTACACCTTC

d_call: -
v_call: TRBV5-4
clone_size: -
j_call: TRBJ2-1
cdr3_aa: CASSDRGEPYNEQFF
cdr3_nt: TGTGCCAGCAGCGACCGGGGCGAACCCTACAATGAGCAGTTCTTC

d_call: -
v_call: TRBV11-3
clone_size: -
j_call: TRBJ1-3
cdr3_aa: CASSLEGVSGNTIYF
cdr3_nt: TGTGCCAGCAGCTTAGAGGGGGTTTCTGGAAACACCATATATTTT

d_call: -
v_call: TRBV5-1
clone_size: -
j_call: TRBJ1-1
cdr3_aa: CASKGESEAFF
cdr3_nt: TGCGCCAGCAAAGGGGAAAGTGAAGCTTTCTTT